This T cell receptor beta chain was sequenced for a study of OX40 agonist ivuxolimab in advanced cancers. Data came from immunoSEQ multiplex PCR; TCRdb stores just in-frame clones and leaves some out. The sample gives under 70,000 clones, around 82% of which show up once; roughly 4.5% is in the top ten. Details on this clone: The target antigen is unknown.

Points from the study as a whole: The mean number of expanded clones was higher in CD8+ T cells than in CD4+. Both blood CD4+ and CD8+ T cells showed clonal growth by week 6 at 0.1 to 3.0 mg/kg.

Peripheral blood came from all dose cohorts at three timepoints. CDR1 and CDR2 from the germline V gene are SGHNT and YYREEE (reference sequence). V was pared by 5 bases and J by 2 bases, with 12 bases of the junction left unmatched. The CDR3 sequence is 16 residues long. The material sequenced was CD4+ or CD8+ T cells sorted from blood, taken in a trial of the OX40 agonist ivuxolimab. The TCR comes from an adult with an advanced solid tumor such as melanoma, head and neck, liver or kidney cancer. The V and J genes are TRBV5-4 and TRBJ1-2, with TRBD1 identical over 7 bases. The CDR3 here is CASRLLGDRRNYGYTF. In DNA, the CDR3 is TGTGCCAGCAGATTACTGGGGGACAGACGGAACTATGGCTACACCTTC.